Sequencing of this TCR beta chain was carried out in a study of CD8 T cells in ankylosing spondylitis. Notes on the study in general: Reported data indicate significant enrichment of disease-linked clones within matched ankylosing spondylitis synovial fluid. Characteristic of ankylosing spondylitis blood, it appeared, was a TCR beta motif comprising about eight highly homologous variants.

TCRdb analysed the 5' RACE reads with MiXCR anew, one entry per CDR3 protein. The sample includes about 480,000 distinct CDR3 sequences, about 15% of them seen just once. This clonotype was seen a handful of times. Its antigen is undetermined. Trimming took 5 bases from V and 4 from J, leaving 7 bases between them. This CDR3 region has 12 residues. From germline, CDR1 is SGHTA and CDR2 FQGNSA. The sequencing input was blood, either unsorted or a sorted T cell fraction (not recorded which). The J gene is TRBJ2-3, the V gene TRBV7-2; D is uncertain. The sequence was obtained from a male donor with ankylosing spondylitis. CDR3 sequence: CASSPASDTQYF. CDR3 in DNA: TGTGCCAGCAGCCCTGCCTCAGATACGCAGTATTTT.